This T cell receptor beta chain was recorded in a study of blood T cell repertoires in COVID-19. Study overall: Acute and convalescent COVID-19 specimens originated in the United States, Italy and Spain. Nucleic acid was either cDNA or gDNA, and it came from T cells, B-cell-depleted T cells, or PBMCs.

All enrollees were roughly 18 to 90 years old and from 20 to 30 US areas. Profiled with immunoSEQ multiplex PCR; TCRdb holds only in-frame clones, not every one. The sample contains a few hundred thousand clones, around 89% of which appear only once. Germline-derived CDR1 and CDR2 are SGHRS and YFSETQ. Trimming left V 1 base short and J 6 bases short, with 16 bases between. The CDR3 sequence is 16 residues long. Sequenced input: PBMCs or T cells enriched from blood (not recorded which). The TCR was taken from a man aged 25 to 40 who had recovered from COVID-19. The V call is TRBV5-1, the J call TRBJ2-2; possible D gene TRBD1, 6 bases. CDR3 loop: CASSLMGAKGSGELFF. In nucleotides, the CDR3 is TGCGCCAGCAGCTTGATGGGGGCCAAGGGGTCCGGGGAGCTGTTTTTT.